The clone carrying this T cell receptor beta chain was counted only a few times. This entry comes from a study of patients and donors after allogeneic stem cell transplantation. The V end lost 2 bases, the J end lost 5 bases, and 20 bases lay between the germline ends. CDR3 length equals 17 residues. Germline CDR1 reads KGHDR; CDR2 reads SFDVKD. TCRdb reprocessed the RT-PCR reads via MiXCR and lists one record per CDR3 protein. The sample has some 960,000 distinct CDR3 sequences, roughly 18% seen once. The rearrangement uses TRBV24-1 and TRBJ1-2; the D is unclear. Sequenced: blood, either unsorted or a sorted T cell fraction (not recorded which). This sequence originates from a human donor who was either an allogeneic HSCT recipient or a stem cell or donor lymphocyte infusion donor (not recorded which). It is not recorded whose cells these are; they may come from a transplant donor. CDR3 sequence: CATSDSRHPPTKYGYTF. Written as DNA, the CDR3 is TGTGCCACCAGTGATTCACGACACCCTCCAACAAAATATGGCTACACCTTC.